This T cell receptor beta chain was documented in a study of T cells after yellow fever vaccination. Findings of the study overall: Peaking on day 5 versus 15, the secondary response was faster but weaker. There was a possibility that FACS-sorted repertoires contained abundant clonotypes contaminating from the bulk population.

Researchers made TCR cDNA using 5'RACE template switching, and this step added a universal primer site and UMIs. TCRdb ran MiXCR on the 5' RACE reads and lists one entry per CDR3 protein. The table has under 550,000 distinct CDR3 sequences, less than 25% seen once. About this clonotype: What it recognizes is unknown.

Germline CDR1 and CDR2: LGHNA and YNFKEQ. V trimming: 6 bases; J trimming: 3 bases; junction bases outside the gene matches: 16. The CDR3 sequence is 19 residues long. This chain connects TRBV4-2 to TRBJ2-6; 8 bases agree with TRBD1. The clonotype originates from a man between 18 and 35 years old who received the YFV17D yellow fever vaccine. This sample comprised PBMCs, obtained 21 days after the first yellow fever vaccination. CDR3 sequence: CASSPDRAVTLGGANVLTF. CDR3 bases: TGTGCCAGCAGTCCGGACAGGGCTGTTACCCTCGGTGGGGCCAACGTCCTGACTTTC.